This T cell receptor (beta chain) was retrieved from a study of shared clonotypes between healthy human individuals. The study's findings and limits: Memory subsets had estimated richness that was generally smaller than that of naive subsets.

Trimming pared 0 bases from V and 3 bases from J, leaving 9 bases between. This CDR3 has 14 residues. Looked up from germline, CDR1 is SGHVS and CDR2 is FNYEAQ. Data came from immunoSEQ multiplex PCR; TCRdb stores just in-frame clones and leaves some out. This table has hundreds of thousands of clones, around 96% appearing once. Only CD45RO-negative cells positively selected for CCR7 counted as naive CD8 cells, so terminally differentiated effector memory CD45RA+ cells were excluded. Nashville, Tennessee was home to all donors, who were Caucasian adults. Concerning this clone: Its antigen is undetermined.

Sequencing used naive CD8+ T cells sorted from blood. The chain couples TRBV7-6 to TRBJ2-7; D uncertain. The sequence was collected from a woman aged 25 to 39 in good health. CDR3 bases: TGTGCCAGCAGCTTAGCGGGTAGCTACTACGAGCAGTACTTC. Translating it yields CASSLAGSYYEQYF. The complete variable domain, with remaining parts taken from reference TRBV7-6 and TRBJ2-7, reads GAGVSQSPRYKVTKRGQDVALRCDPISGHVSLYWYRQALGQGPEFLTYFNYEAQQDKSGLPNDRFSAERPEGSISTLTIQRTEQRDSAMYRCASSLAGSYYEQYFGPGTRLTVT.